This T cell receptor beta chain was recorded in a study of regulatory T cells in long-lasting Graves disease. The authors built TCR beta libraries using iRepertoire HTBI primers and Arm-PCR of CDR3 regions. Original analysis: Overall, samples carried more than 55 TRBV and around 15 TRBJ segments. TCRdb called the multiplex PCR reads again in MiXCR, with one record for every CDR3 protein. In this record, the V and J calls reflect TCRdb's handling and not the investigators' own analysis. The sample has about 430,000 distinct CDR3 sequences; roughly a fifth are singletons. This clonotype was counted ten times or more. Its specificity is unknown. CDR3 length: 16 amino acids. Trimming took 4 bases from V and 10 from J, leaving 26 bases between them. Whole-study findings and limits: Because few samples were included, accuracy may have been lower. Favored usage of TRBV28, TRBJ1-2 and TRBJ2-5 was recorded in persistent disease. Rather than thyroid tissue, only peripheral blood underwent study.

The time point denotes: persistent/refractory GD, antithyroid drugs over 5 years with positive TRAb. PBMC-derived RNA was used for the TCR library. The sequence was obtained from a female donor with Graves disease. Sequences were derived from peripheral blood mononuclear cells (PBMCs), sampled when the disease was refractory, from a patient treated with antithyroid drugs. The chain is built from TRBV12-3 or TRBV12-4 and TRBJ2-7, with TRBD1 as a possible D gene (8 bases). The CDR3 reads CASSSQDRERREGQYF. For the CDR3, the DNA is TGTGCCAGCAGTTCACAGGACAGGGAGAGGAGGGAGGGACAGTACTTC.